These T cell receptor beta chains were read from a single sample in a study of blood T cell repertoires in COVID-19. The repertoire was sequenced with immunoSEQ multiplex PCR; TCRdb's copy has only in-frame clones and lacks some. Altogether roughly 380,000 clones are present, around 85% being singletons, with the ten largest covering approximately 3.7%. Sequences were obtained from peripheral blood. The receptors were sampled from a woman under 30 with acute or convalescent COVID-19. Both conserved end residues are part of each CDR3.

v_call: TRBV29-1
cdr3_aa: CSVKGTDNQPQHF

v_call: TRBV19
cdr3_aa: CASSIDGRGPYNEQFF

v_call: TRBV5-6
cdr3_aa: CASSTGGSYEQYF

v_call: TRBV19
cdr3_aa: CASQDSWNTEAFF

v_call: TRBV5-4
cdr3_aa: CASSDRGITEAFF

v_call: TRBV7-2
cdr3_aa: CASSSRTAPTAQYF

v_call: TRBV5-1
cdr3_aa: CASSLHDSPQYTEAFF

v_call: TRBV9
cdr3_aa: CASSVNGAGAYEQYF

v_call: TRBV9
cdr3_aa: CASSVNRGGGNTIYF

v_call: TRBV4-1
cdr3_aa: CASSQEYRGRYGYTF

v_call: TRBV30
cdr3_aa: CAWRGGGAGNADTQYF

v_call: TRBV6-5
cdr3_aa: CASSDSGGATEAFF

v_call: TRBV19
cdr3_aa: CASSAGQGSYGYTF

v_call: TRBV2
cdr3_aa: CASSPGEFSDQPQHF

v_call: TRBV27
cdr3_aa: CASSSQGYEKLFF

v_call: TRBV19
cdr3_aa: CASSTGTGSPTDF

v_call: TRBV21-1
cdr3_aa: CASRRGQLNTEAFF

v_call: TRBV5-1
cdr3_aa: CASSWTGEAGYTF

v_call: TRBV2
cdr3_aa: CASGGQPNTEAFF

v_call: TRBV27
cdr3_aa: CASISTAGLEQYF

v_call: TRBV7-7
cdr3_aa: CASSPRGAGGMRYGYTF

v_call: TRBV16
cdr3_aa: CASSQSLRVLAPRKTDTQYF

v_call: TRBV19
cdr3_aa: CASSREGLAYEQYF

v_call: TRBV30
cdr3_aa: CAWRTSGGTGELFF

v_call: TRBV7-9
cdr3_aa: CASSLGQIYGYTF

v_call: TRBV3-1/TRBV3-2
cdr3_aa: CASSPFQGENSPLHF

v_call: TRBV7-9
cdr3_aa: CASSLAFPDRVEVGGYTF

v_call: TRBV7-2
cdr3_aa: CASSPQGTGELFF

v_call: TRBV4-1
cdr3_aa: CASSQEGRGLESVTGELFF

v_call: TRBV27
cdr3_aa: CASSFAGDTGEQFF

v_call: TRBV12-3/TRBV12-4
cdr3_aa: CASSLGGQEEQYF

v_call: TRBV27
cdr3_aa: CASSLTGRSTEAFF

v_call: TRBV10-1
cdr3_aa: CASTYSAFF

v_call: TRBV13
cdr3_aa: CASSARQDATNEKLFF

v_call: TRBV4-1
cdr3_aa: CASSQDPGQGVWGYTF

v_call: TRBV27
cdr3_aa: CASSLAQQGANTEAFF

v_call: TRBV5-4
cdr3_aa: CASSSGLAGGYEQYF

v_call: TRBV6-4
cdr3_aa: CASSLTSGGEPDTQYF

v_call: TRBV19
cdr3_aa: CASSIFSGGTGELFF

v_call: TRBV5-1
cdr3_aa: CASRLGSGTENSPLHF

v_call: TRBV30
cdr3_aa: CAWSVTSGPYEQYF

v_call: TRBV12-3/TRBV12-4
cdr3_aa: CASSFAGGYGYTF